This TCR beta chain is drawn from a study of cytomegalovirus exposure and HLA in healthy donors. The table came from immunoSEQ multiplex PCR; TCRdb's copy has only in-frame clones and leaves some out. The data contain 200,000 to 250,000 clones, roughly 91% of them seen just once; the ten biggest clones take up about 2%. This CDR3 comprises 15 residues. Germline CDR1 is LNHDA and CDR2 is SQIVND (reference sequence). Trimming took off 3 bases at V and 4 bases at J, with 15 bases between the two ends. The material sequenced was PBMCs. V is TRBV19 and J is TRBJ2-5, with D possibly being TRBD2 (6 bases). The source of this sequence is a woman younger than 30 in good health and CMV-seropositive. CDR3 in DNA: TGTGCCAGTAGTATCCCCCCGGACGGGAGAGAGACCCAGTACTTC. This translates into CASSIPPDGRETQYF.